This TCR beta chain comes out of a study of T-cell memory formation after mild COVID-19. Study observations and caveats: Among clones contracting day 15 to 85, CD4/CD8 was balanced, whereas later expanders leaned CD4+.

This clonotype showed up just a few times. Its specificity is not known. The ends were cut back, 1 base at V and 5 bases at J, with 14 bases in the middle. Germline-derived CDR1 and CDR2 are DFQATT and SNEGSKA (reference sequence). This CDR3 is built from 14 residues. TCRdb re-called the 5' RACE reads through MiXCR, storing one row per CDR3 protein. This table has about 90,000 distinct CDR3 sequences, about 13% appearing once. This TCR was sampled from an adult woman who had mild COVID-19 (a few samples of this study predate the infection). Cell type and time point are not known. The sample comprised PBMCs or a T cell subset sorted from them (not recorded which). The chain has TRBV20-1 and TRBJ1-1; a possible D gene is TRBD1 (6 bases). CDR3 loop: CSARVRGLDTEAFF. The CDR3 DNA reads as TGCAGTGCTAGAGTGCGGGGGCTAGATACTGAAGCTTTCTTT.